These T cell receptor beta chains were read from a single sample in a study of T cell responses to AZD1222 COVID-19 vaccine. Profiled with immunoSEQ multiplex PCR; TCRdb holds only in-frame clones, not every one. The sample shows roughly 99,000 clones, over 80% of them seen only once. Sequencing was performed on peripheral blood, taken 28 days after the second AZD1222 dose. Receptor source: an adult who received the AZD1222 COVID-19 vaccine. Both conserved end residues are part of each CDR3. A D gene is named only where the DNA matches it firmly. Size is omitted from some rows. Given values are once, few, many or a class for expanded clones.

j_call: TRBJ1-5; d_call: .; v_call: TRBV3-1/TRBV3-2; clone_size: .; cdr3_nt: TGTGCCAGCAGCCAAATGACCGGGGAACAGCCCCAGCATTTT; cdr3_aa: CASSQMTGEQPQHF
j_call: TRBJ1-2; d_call: TRBD1; v_call: TRBV5-8; clone_size: once; cdr3_nt: TGTGCCAGCAGTTATGTTGCTACTCGGACAGGGCGCTATGGCTACACCTTC; cdr3_aa: CASSYVATRTGRYGYTF
j_call: TRBJ1-2; d_call: .; v_call: TRBV28; clone_size: .; cdr3_nt: TGTGCCAGCAGTTCCCACCCGGGGGGAATCTATGGCTACACCTTC; cdr3_aa: CASSSHPGGIYGYTF
j_call: TRBJ2-7; d_call: .; v_call: TRBV18; clone_size: .; cdr3_nt: TGTGCCAGCTCACCATGGAGAACAGGGAATCCCTACGAGCAGTACTTC; cdr3_aa: CASSPWRTGNPYEQYF
j_call: TRBJ1-2; d_call: .; v_call: TRBV28; clone_size: .; cdr3_nt: TGTGCCAGCAGTTTTCGTCCTCCAGGGCCGCGGGGCTACACCTTC; cdr3_aa: CASSFRPPGPRGYTF
j_call: TRBJ1-3; d_call: .; v_call: TRBV10-2; clone_size: .; cdr3_nt: TGCGCCAGCAGTGAGTCAGGTCTCTCTGGAAACACCATATATTTT; cdr3_aa: CASSESGLSGNTIYF
j_call: TRBJ1-1; d_call: .; v_call: TRBV6-1; clone_size: .; cdr3_nt: TGTGCCAGCAGTGAAGTAGGTGTGGGGAACACTGAAGCTTTCTTT; cdr3_aa: CASSEVGVGNTEAFF
j_call: TRBJ1-2; d_call: .; v_call: TRBV19; clone_size: .; cdr3_nt: TGTGCCAGTAGTATATTCCGGGGGGCCATTGCCGCGAACTATGGCTACACCTTC; cdr3_aa: CASSIFRGAIAANYGYTF
j_call: TRBJ2-3; d_call: TRBD2; v_call: TRBV19; clone_size: once; cdr3_nt: TGTGCCAGTAACGGCTTCAAGCGGGGGACAGATACGCAGTATTTT; cdr3_aa: CASNGFKRGTDTQYF
j_call: TRBJ1-1; d_call: TRBD1; v_call: TRBV5-1; clone_size: .; cdr3_nt: TGCGCCAGCAGCTCACGGACAGGGGGCACTGAAGCTTTCTTT; cdr3_aa: CASSSRTGGTEAFF
j_call: TRBJ2-5; d_call: .; v_call: TRBV12-5; clone_size: .; cdr3_nt: TGTGCTAGTGGTCGGGGGACGGCAAGCCAAGAGACCCAGTACTTC; cdr3_aa: CASGRGTASQETQYF
j_call: TRBJ2-3; d_call: TRBD2; v_call: TRBV18; clone_size: .; cdr3_nt: TGTGCCAGCTCACCAAGGACGGGACTAGCGTTAGATACGCAGTATTTT; cdr3_aa: CASSPRTGLALDTQYF
j_call: TRBJ2-2; d_call: .; v_call: TRBV5-6; clone_size: few; cdr3_nt: TGTGCCAGCAGCTTGAATTGGGGGCGGGTCACCGGGGAGCTGTTTTTT; cdr3_aa: CASSLNWGRVTGELFF
j_call: TRBJ2-7; d_call: .; v_call: TRBV27; clone_size: .; cdr3_nt: TGTGCCAGCAGTTTAAGGGGGCGGGGGGATCTCTACGAGCAGTACTTC; cdr3_aa: CASSLRGRGDLYEQYF
j_call: TRBJ2-2; d_call: TRBD2; v_call: TRBV7-2; clone_size: .; cdr3_nt: TGTGCCAGCAGCCCCGGACTAGTTGCCGGGGAGCTGTTTTTT; cdr3_aa: CASSPGLVAGELFF
j_call: TRBJ2-3; d_call: .; v_call: TRBV28; clone_size: .; cdr3_nt: TGTGCCAGCAGTTTAGACAGACGGCAGGATACGCAGTATTTT; cdr3_aa: CASSLDRRQDTQYF
j_call: TRBJ1-2; d_call: .; v_call: TRBV5-5; clone_size: few; cdr3_nt: TGTGCCAGCAGCCCCCGGACAGCTAACTATGGCTACACCTTC; cdr3_aa: CASSPRTANYGYTF
j_call: TRBJ2-7; d_call: TRBD1; v_call: TRBV28; clone_size: .; cdr3_nt: TGTGCCAGCAGGCCAATCGGACAGGGGGGACTGGGGGAGCAGTACTTC; cdr3_aa: CASRPIGQGGLGEQYF
j_call: TRBJ2-1; d_call: TRBD2; v_call: TRBV3-1/TRBV3-2; clone_size: .; cdr3_nt: TGTGCCAGCAGTCAAGTCCGGGGGGCCTACAATGAGCAGTTCTTC; cdr3_aa: CASSQVRGAYNEQFF
j_call: TRBJ1-1; d_call: .; v_call: TRBV21-1; clone_size: .; cdr3_nt: TGTGCCAGCAGCAAGGGACAGCGGAACACTGAAGCTTTCTTT; cdr3_aa: CASSKGQRNTEAFF
j_call: TRBJ2-1; d_call: TRBD2; v_call: TRBV19; clone_size: once; cdr3_nt: TGTGCCAGTAGTATGGGACTAGCGGGGGACGAGTTCTTC; cdr3_aa: CASSMGLAGDEFF
j_call: TRBJ1-1; d_call: .; v_call: TRBV5-1; clone_size: .; cdr3_nt: TGCGCCAGCAGCTTTAACGGCCACACTGAAGCTTTCTTT; cdr3_aa: CASSFNGHTEAFF
j_call: TRBJ1-1; d_call: TRBD1; v_call: TRBV12-3/TRBV12-4; clone_size: .; cdr3_nt: TGTGCCAGCAGTCGGACAGGGCGAACTGAAGCTTTCTTT; cdr3_aa: CASSRTGRTEAFF
j_call: TRBJ1-1; d_call: .; v_call: TRBV18; clone_size: .; cdr3_nt: TGTGCCAGCTCACAGGAAGGCACTGAAGCTTTCTTT; cdr3_aa: CASSQEGTEAFF
j_call: TRBJ2-7; d_call: .; v_call: TRBV6-2/TRBV6-3; clone_size: .; cdr3_nt: TGTGCCAGCAGCATTGACAGAGTCTCCTACGAGCAGTACTTC; cdr3_aa: CASSIDRVSYEQYF
j_call: TRBJ2-7; d_call: .; v_call: TRBV5-4; clone_size: .; cdr3_nt: TGTGCCAGCAGCTTGTCGCGTGGGCTCGAGCAGTACTTC; cdr3_aa: CASSLSRGLEQYF
j_call: TRBJ2-7; d_call: .; v_call: TRBV10-1; clone_size: .; cdr3_nt: TGCGCCAGCAGTCCCAGGACAGACTCCTACGAGCAGTACTTC; cdr3_aa: CASSPRTDSYEQYF
j_call: TRBJ1-1; d_call: .; v_call: TRBV6-5; clone_size: .; cdr3_nt: TGTGCCAGCGCGAGCACAGGTCGACGGGCTGAAGCTTTCTTT; cdr3_aa: CASASTGRRAEAFF
j_call: TRBJ2-2; d_call: TRBD1; v_call: TRBV18; clone_size: .; cdr3_nt: TGTGCCAGCTCAAGGACAGGGTCCCCCGGGGAGCTGTTTTTT; cdr3_aa: CASSRTGSPGELFF
j_call: TRBJ2-1; d_call: .; v_call: TRBV12-3/TRBV12-4; clone_size: once; cdr3_nt: TGTGCCAGCAGCCAATTAATCGATGAGCAGTTCTTC; cdr3_aa: CASSQLIDEQFF
j_call: TRBJ2-6; d_call: TRBD1; v_call: TRBV3-1/TRBV3-2; clone_size: .; cdr3_nt: TGTGCCAGCAGCCTCCTGAACAGGGGCCCAGGGGCCAACGTCCTGACTTTC; cdr3_aa: CASSLLNRGPGANVLTF
j_call: TRBJ2-3; d_call: TRBD2; v_call: TRBV5-1; clone_size: once; cdr3_nt: TGCGCCAGCAGCTCGGGACTAGCTACGCAGTATTTT; cdr3_aa: CASSSGLATQYF
j_call: TRBJ2-2; d_call: .; v_call: TRBV5-1; clone_size: once; cdr3_nt: TGCGCCAGCAGCTCGACGGTGTTGACGGGGAACACCGGGGAGCTGTTTTTT; cdr3_aa: CASSSTVLTGNTGELFF
j_call: TRBJ2-5; d_call: .; v_call: TRBV13; clone_size: .; cdr3_nt: TGTGCCAGCAGCCCCAATGGAGGGGCGGGGTTGGAGACCCAGTACTTC; cdr3_aa: CASSPNGGAGLETQYF
j_call: TRBJ2-3; d_call: .; v_call: TRBV11-2; clone_size: .; cdr3_nt: TGTGCCAGCAGCCTCTCGACAGGTTATACGCAGTATTTT; cdr3_aa: CASSLSTGYTQYF
j_call: TRBJ2-1; d_call: .; v_call: TRBV30; clone_size: .; cdr3_nt: TGTGCCTGGAGTTTCACAGGGAACAATGAGCAGTTCTTC; cdr3_aa: CAWSFTGNNEQFF
j_call: TRBJ1-2; d_call: .; v_call: TRBV5-1; clone_size: .; cdr3_nt: TGCGCCAGCAGCTTGGCCAGGACGAACTATGGCTACACCTTC; cdr3_aa: CASSLARTNYGYTF